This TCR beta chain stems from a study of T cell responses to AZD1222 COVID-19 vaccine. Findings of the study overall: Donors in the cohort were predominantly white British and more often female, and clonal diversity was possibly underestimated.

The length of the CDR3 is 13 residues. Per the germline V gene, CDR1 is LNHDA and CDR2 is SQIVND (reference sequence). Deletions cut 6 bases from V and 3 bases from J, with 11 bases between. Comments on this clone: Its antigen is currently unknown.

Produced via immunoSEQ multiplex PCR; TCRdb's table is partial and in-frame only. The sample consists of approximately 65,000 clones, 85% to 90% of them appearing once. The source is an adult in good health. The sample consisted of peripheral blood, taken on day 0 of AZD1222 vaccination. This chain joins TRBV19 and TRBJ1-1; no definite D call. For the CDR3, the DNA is TGTGCCAGTAGCCTCACGGGGTACACTGAAGCTTTCTTT. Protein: CASSLTGYTEAFF.